This TCR beta chain originates from a study of blood T cells in healthy people across ages. A sample-barcoded 5' primer and a J-beta primer mix were used in a second PCR of about 7 to 11 cycles. Each cDNA molecule carried a tag from a template-switch adaptor that contained 12 random nucleotides. The study obtained at least 3 million CDR3-containing paired-end reads from every sample. MiXCR was run by TCRdb on the 5' RACE reads, yielding one entry per CDR3 protein. This sample has around 990,000 distinct CDR3 sequences, with almost 25% found just once. Germline assignment: CDR1 DFQATT and CDR2 SNEGSKA (reference sequence). The CDR3 is 14 amino acids. Trimming took 6 bases from V and 4 from J; bases not matched to a gene: 10. This same sample was also taken into another study, of T cells of mothers and their children. That report adds: Slightly higher, non-significant overlap characterized related mother-child pairs relative to unrelated pairs.

The sequence was collected from a girl aged 2-10 years in good health. The chain links TRBV20-1 to TRBJ2-5; TRBD2 aligns across 8 bases. The sample taken for sequencing was blood. CDR3 protein: CSATARGRLETQYF. The CDR3 DNA is TGCAGTGCCACGGCGCGCGGGAGGTTAGAGACCCAGTACTTC.